The T cell receptor (beta chain) under discussion was sequenced for a study of shared clonotypes between healthy human individuals. Whole-study results and caveats: A generally larger estimated richness was seen in naive subsets than in memory subsets.

On this clone itself: The antigen is not known.

The naive CD8 subset, CD45RO-negative cells positively selected for CCR7, excluded terminally differentiated effector memory CD45RA+ cells. Donation came from healthy HIV-negative adults that had no recent acute infections or vaccinations. Only in-frame clones appear in the TCRdb table, and some are missing; sequencing was by immunoSEQ multiplex PCR. The data hold roughly 810,000 clones, with roughly 96% observed a single time. Germline V gene sequence: CDR1 LNHNV, CDR2 YYDKDF (reference sequence). The CDR3 is made up of 15 amino acids. V lost 1 base and J 2 bases, leaving 11 bases between the germline ends.

This receptor was identified in a young man in good health. The sequenced sample was naive CD8+ T cells sorted from blood. The J gene is TRBJ2-5, the V gene TRBV15; D gene ambiguous. CDR3 loop: CATSRAPATQETQYF. The CDR3 DNA follows: TGTGCCACCAGCAGAGCCCCGGCCACTCAAGAGACCCAGTACTTC.